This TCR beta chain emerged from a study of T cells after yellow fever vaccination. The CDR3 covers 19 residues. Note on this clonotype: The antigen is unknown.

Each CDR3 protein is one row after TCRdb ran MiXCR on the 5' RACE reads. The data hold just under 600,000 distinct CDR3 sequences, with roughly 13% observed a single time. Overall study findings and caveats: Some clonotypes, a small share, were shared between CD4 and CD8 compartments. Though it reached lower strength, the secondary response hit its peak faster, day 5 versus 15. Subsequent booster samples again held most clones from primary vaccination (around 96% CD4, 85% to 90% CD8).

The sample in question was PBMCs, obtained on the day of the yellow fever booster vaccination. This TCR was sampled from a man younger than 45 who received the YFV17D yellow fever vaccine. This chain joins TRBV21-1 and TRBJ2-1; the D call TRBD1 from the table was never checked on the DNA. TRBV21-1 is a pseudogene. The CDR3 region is CASSKGGGRTPRLDNEQFF. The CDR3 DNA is TGTGCCAGCAGCAAAGGCGGTGGCAGAACCCCTCGGTTAGACAATGAGCAGTTCTTC.